One T cell receptor (beta chain) is described in this entry. Its antigen is not yet known. No base quality values were provided; no much bigger clone lies one nucleotide off. The sample comes from a study of cytomegalovirus exposure and HLA in healthy donors (dated by TCRdb to about 2017). For the study in its entirety: In an earlier analysis of 587 of the donors, under 300 Gb of sequence data and 100 million or so unique TCR beta sequences from some 170 million T cells were reported. The genetic ancestry cluster associated with self-reported Caucasian donors included 81% of the roughly 390 genotyped donors. An early release covering 550 to 650 HLA-typed donors comprised around 300 gigabases of sequencing data and about 90 million unique TCR sequences. In an earlier analysis of 550 to 700 of the donors, high-throughput TCR beta sequencing was used to judge whether each TCR beta V gene segment behaved as functional or pseudogenic. Every repertoire in the discovery cohort had been generated on one and the same sequencing platform. Rather than using new phenotypic data, the later analysis identified candidate immune exposures from TCR beta sequences and from how often those sequences occurred across donors. A separate validation cohort of approximately 120 different subjects was used in addition to the 666-subject first cohort. In a later analysis, previously published TCR beta repertoires from several hundred donors were re-analyzed and high-resolution HLA genotyping was added so that TCR occurrence patterns could be studied. Donor age, sex, ethnicity and CMV serostatus were collected together with the repertoire data. To predict cytomegalovirus infection status, the study combined high-throughput TCR immunosequencing, statistical association of individual TCRs with disease status, and machine learning. The number of typed donors differed by locus: 629-630 for A, B, C, DRB1 and DQB1; 500 to 550 for DQA1; 600 to 610 for DPA1; and 400 to 480 for DPB1. The study used immunosequencing to profile the T cell repertoires of 600 to 850 subjects and linked those repertoires to cytomegalovirus serostatus. Class I and class II HLA loci were covered by the typing at four-digit resolution. Four to six DR-DQ haplotypes were handled as single units for association and clustering, since linkage in the cohort was strong. Genome-wide SNP genotypes for about three fifths of the roughly 670 donors were used in a later genetic analysis, which treated that subset as a discovery cohort. Across about 370 genotyped donors of the cohort, an average of roughly 200,000 unique TCR beta nucleotide sequences per donor were sequenced, and roughly 20% of those sequences were non-productive. The study was designed to test whether signatures of past pathogen exposure could be identified by cataloging public T cell receptors.

Relative to germline, V is missing 4 bases and J is missing 2 bases, with 6 bases of the junction outside any gene match. The CDR3 spans 16 residues, from the cysteine through the phenylalanine. This entry keeps only the CDR3 DNA: 48 bases, framed from base 1. CDR1 and CDR2 were assigned from the germline V gene as SGHDT and YYEEEE. Library prep was done by the immunoSEQ multiplex PCR assay. The multiplex PCR relied on a mix of 60 forward primers for TCR Vbeta segments and 13 reverse primers for TCR Jbeta segments. The CDR3 region of rearranged TCR beta genes was amplified from genomic DNA by a multiplex PCR assay. The Illumina HiSeq System was used to sequence the amplified TCR beta libraries as 87-base-pair reads. Turning to the authors' computational methods: A later analysis tallied some 79 million unique TCR beta chains across the 550 to 850 repertoires, and about 12 million of those chains were shared by two or more donors. Raw reads were error-corrected and collapsed into unique sequences with a nearest-neighbor algorithm that merged closely related sequences to remove PCR and sequencing errors. CDR3 sequences were aligned to IMGT reference sequences to assign V, D and J gene segments. For a sequence to be retained, at least a six-nucleotide match to both a V gene segment and a J gene segment was required. A rearrangement was called productive if the CDR3 had no stop codons and remained in frame with V and J, and every other rearrangement was called non-productive. CDR3 was defined by IMGT convention, running from the second conserved V-encoded cysteine to the conserved J-encoded phenylalanine. In an earlier analysis of more than 550 of the donors, sequences lacking an unambiguous match to a single V gene segment were excluded. In an earlier analysis of 500 to 750 of the donors, V segments were called functional above 56.7% productive rearrangements and were called segregating when the between-donor standard deviation exceeded 5%. A statistical classification framework was built to diagnose cytomegalovirus status from the catalog of TCR beta chain sequences. In a later analysis, TCR nucleotide sequences were compared against IMGT/GENE-DB human TR gene sequences so that V and J genes could be assigned. In a later analysis, CDR3 sequences and most-parsimonious VDJ recombination scenarios were assigned using the TCRdist pipeline. In a later analysis, every TCR beta chain was defined by the combination of its CDR3 amino acid sequence and its V-gene family, and reads without a unique V-gene family were dropped. In a later analysis, 450 to 600 highly shared, low-generation-probability nucleotide sequences were removed to address suspected cross-contamination and a sequencing artifact. In a later analysis, a clonal expansion index was calculated for each public chain from normalized within-repertoire ranks of inferred template counts. In a later analysis, generation probabilities were computed with a VDJ recombination model fitted to out-of-frame rearrangements, and the resulting probabilities were checked against IGoR. In a later analysis, TCR-TCR, TCR-HLA and TCR-CMV co-occurrence was scored with hypergeometric tests, and a repertoire-size bias correction was applied to TCR pairs. False discovery rates were estimated in a later analysis by permuting HLA or CMV assignments 20 times. In a later analysis, co-occurring TCRs were grouped with DBSCAN, and TCRdist sequence similarity was added when clustering was performed within HLA-allele-positive subsets. For co-occurrence clustering, repertoires with fewer than 30,000 or more than 120,000 public chains were excluded, along with roughly 5 repertoires with anomalous nucleotide sharing. TCRdb obtained this table from immuneACCESS and retained in-frame rearrangements with V and J assigned. These tables miss some clones; where compared with another copy, unresolved V genes account for less than half of the shortfall, and the remainder is unexplained. That table is the source of V, J and clone size, and D and trimming were worked out from the DNA. Here the sample has over 150,000 clones; about 80% occur a single time. The ten largest clones add up to under 0.85% of the sample.

Study-wide findings and limitations: Compared with the approximately 600-donor mean, donors in an Asian-associated ancestry cluster had fewer N-insertions in productive TCRs, according to a later genetic analysis. Broadly in line with IMGT annotations, most TCR beta V segments showed up in productive rearrangements about 87% or about 30% of the time in an earlier analysis of around 550 of the donors. In the study, 150 to 200 TCR beta chains were listed as associated with cytomegalovirus. Because counts were too low, approximately 15 rarely observed V segments, including chromosome 9 orphons, were excluded from the earlier analysis of a few hundred of the donors. A few of the identified cytomegalovirus-associated TCR beta chains were confirmed in vitro to be specific for cytomegalovirus antigens. In both the original and validation cohorts, the classifier was reported to diagnose cytomegalovirus status with high specificity and sensitivity. It was suggested by the authors that the approach could potentially be generalized to other disease states and immunological phenotypes. Linkage disequilibrium might explain the correlated functional status among segregating V segments, but an unknown experimental factor could not be excluded. For the cohort, immune exposure information was limited to CMV serostatus. A later analysis found that HLA-associated TCR beta chains were more clonally expanded and had lower generation probabilities than equally common non-associated chains. In a later analysis, TCR association rates were found to vary across HLA loci, with the most associated TCRs seen for DRB1 alleles and the fewest for HLA-C alleles. In a later analysis, several top co-occurrence clusters were reported to appear linked to parvovirus B19, influenza, CMV and Epstein-Barr virus. Most TCR sequences were seen in very few donors, while some public TCRs were found in many individuals. A group of highly shared sequence variants was considered likely to be a technical artifact of the sequencing pipeline. The cohort was sequenced for TCR beta chains only, and without alpha or paired-chain data the features that could be detected were limited. According to a later analysis, most CMV-associated TCR beta chains appeared to be HLA-restricted, and the HLA associations seemed to be driven largely by CMV exposure. In a later analysis, about 16,000 TCR beta sequences were associated with specific HLA alleles at a false discovery rate of 0.05. Because the 87-base-pair reads could not distinguish some IMGT-functional V segments, including TRBV6-2 and TRBV6-3, those segments were excluded. A further reported finding was that TCR beta sequences accurately predicted the HLA-A and HLA-B alleles for most subjects in the first cohort. Because HLA typing was unavailable for some donors at each locus, only the typed subset was used in association tests. V-gene and J-gene trimming of TCR beta chains was associated with a missense DCLRE1C variant in a later genetic analysis, and the association was replicated in an independent cohort. Assigning TCR associations to individual alleles was difficult when HLA alleles, especially DR and DQ, strongly co-occurred. Presence/absence analyses assumed roughly uniform sequencing depth across donors, an assumption that may not hold.

The cohort consisted of 670 or so healthy bone marrow donors. At the time of sampling, every cohort member was nominally healthy, though immune exposures that went unrecorded were likely present. The donor tested CMV seronegative, placing the donor among the approximately 360 seronegative members of the cohort. Each donor provided a peripheral blood sample, and peripheral blood mononuclear cells were used for TCR beta sequencing. Genomic DNA extraction from the blood cell samples was performed with the Qiagen DNeasy Blood Extraction Kit. The V and J genes are TRBV5-6 and TRBJ2-3, and 11 junctional nucleotides match TRBD2. This receptor was obtained from a boy aged 10-17 years in good health and CMV-seronegative. Sequencing was performed on PBMCs. This receptor has the CDR3 CASSAGTSGPTDTQYF. The DNA sequence follows: TGTGCCAGCAGCGCCGGGACTAGCGGTCCCACAGATACGCAGTATTTT.